These 32 T cell receptor beta chains share one sample of origin, sequenced in a study of CD8 T cells in ankylosing spondylitis. Findings and caveats of the study: Apparently characteristic of ankylosing spondylitis blood was a TCR beta motif (eight highly homologous variants).

Antigens for these TCRs are unknown. From the 5' RACE reads, TCRdb called clonotypes with MiXCR, one entry per CDR3 protein. The sample yields roughly 300,000 distinct CDR3 sequences, 6.5% to 10% seen once. Sequenced sample: blood, either unsorted or a sorted T cell fraction (not recorded which). The source of these receptors is a male donor with ankylosing spondylitis.

This chain uses TRBV12-3 or TRBV12-4 with TRBJ2-1; unclear D gene. This CDR3 comprises 12 residues. V was trimmed by 6 bases and J by 9 bases, leaving 12 bases between them. The CDR3 reads CASSGTPGEQFF. CDR3 nucleotide sequence: TGTGCCAGCAGCGGTACCCCGGGTGAGCAGTTCTTC.

This chain links TRBV12-3 or TRBV12-4 with TRBJ2-3; D gene unclear. The germline V and J ends were trimmed by 6 bases and 6 bases, with 13 bases remaining between them. CDR3 length equals 13 residues. CDR3 coding DNA: TGTGCCAGCAGAGACCTAGTTGGGGATACGCAGTATTTT. Translating gives CASRDLVGDTQYF.

Many counts were recorded for this clonotype. The chain has TRBV24-1 and TRBJ1-1, with unresolved D. The CDR3 extends over 13 amino acids. V lost 5 bases to trimming and J lost 8 bases, with 14 bases between them. Germline CDR1 is KGHDR and CDR2 is SFDVKD. The CDR3 DNA reads as TGTGCCACCAGTGCCTGCCGAGGCTGCGAAGCTTTCTTT. It is translated as CATSACRGCEAFF.

The CDR3 nucleotides read TGTGCCAGCAGAGCGCCGGGACAGGGGATAAACACTGAAGCTTTCTTT. It codes for CASRAPGQGINTEAFF. The rearrangement uses TRBV7-2 and TRBJ1-1; TRBD1 aligns across 10 bases. The CDR3 totals 16 residues. Trimming removed 6 bases from V and 2 bases from J; junction bases left unmatched: 9. The germline V gene has CDR1 SGHTA and CDR2 FQGNSA.

This clonotype was counted at least ten times. The junction does not match germline at one end; this may be a read error. The chain combines TRBV20-1 with TRBJ2-7, with D perhaps matching TRBD2 (5 bases). The CDR3 length is 10 residues. The germline V gene has CDR1 DFQATT and CDR2 SNEGSKA (reference sequence). The CDR3, as DNA: TGCAGTGCTAGAGAAGACTATGACGGCTTC. This sequence encodes CSAREDYDGF.

This clonotype has just a few counts. The chain recombines TRBV7-9 with TRBJ1-1; 9 bases match TRBD1. Trimming at V came to 3 bases and at J to 6 bases, leaving 5 bases not matched to a gene. The CDR3 covers 14 residues. Germline V CDR1 and CDR2: SEHNR, FQNEAQ (reference sequence). In nucleotides, the CDR3 is TGTGCCAGCAGCTTGGGACAGGGTACACCTGAAGCTTTCTTT. It codes for CASSLGQGTPEAFF. Supplemented by reference TRBV7-9 and TRBJ1-1, the full variable domain reads DTGVSQNPRHKITKRGQNVTFRCDPISEHNRLYWYRQTLGQGPEFLTYFQNEAQLEKSRLLSDRFSAERPKGSFSTLEIQRTEQGDSAMYLCASSLGQGTPEAFFGQGTRLTVV.

The chain has TRBV2 and TRBJ2-6; D is ambiguous. CDR3 length: 17 residues. V was cut by 2 bases and J by 0 bases, with 11 bases left in between. CDR1 and CDR2 from the germline V gene are SNHLY and FYNNEI. The CDR3, as DNA: TGTGCCAGCAGTGAACTGGGTGTGTCCTCTGGGGCCAACGTCCTGACTTTC. Translation gives CASSELGVSSGANVLTF.

This clonotype was seen only a few times. The chain employs TRBV20-1 and TRBJ1-2; TRBD1 is a possible D gene (6 bases). Trimming left V 5 bases short and J 7 bases short, with 23 bases between. CDR3 length: 15 amino acids. The germline V gene encodes CDR1 DFQATT and CDR2 SNEGSKA (reference sequence). Here the CDR3 reads CSAPPPPTGLVGYTF. The DNA of the CDR3 is TGCAGTGCTCCTCCCCCCCCCACAGGGTTGGTTGGCTACACCTTC.

This chain uses TRBV10-3 with TRBJ1-3; D may be TRBD1 (5 bases). The CDR3 spans 16 residues. With 3 bases removed from V and 2 bases from J, the gap between germline ends came to 14 bases. CDR1 ENHRY and CDR2 SYGVKD come from the germline V gene. Written as DNA, the CDR3 is TGTGCCATCAGTGACCTTGAGGGGTTTGCTGGAAACACCATATATTTT. This gives the protein CAISDLEGFAGNTIYF.

This clonotype has ten or more counts. The CDR3 region is CASSSGRGGNIQYF. CDR3 bases: TGTGCCAGCAGTTCTGGAAGGGGTGGGAACATTCAGTACTTC. The rearrangement joins TRBV28 to TRBJ2-4; D may be TRBD1 (5 bases). CDR1 is MDHEN and CDR2 is SYDVKM in the germline V gene. Trimming took 4 bases from V and 7 from J, leaving 14 bases between them. The CDR3 extends over 14 amino acids.

The chain joins TRBV20-1 to TRBJ2-3; no firm D call. With 6 bases removed from V and 2 bases from J, the gap between germline ends came to 6 bases. CDR1 DFQATT and CDR2 SNEGSKA come from the germline V gene (reference sequence). CDR3 length: 11 residues. The CDR3 spells CSAQNTDTQYF. Here the CDR3 DNA reads TGCAGTGCACAGAACACAGATACGCAGTATTTT.

This clonotype was observed a few times. This chain uses TRBV27 with TRBJ2-1; D is undetermined. Germline CDR1 and CDR2: MNHEY and SMNVEV (reference sequence). This CDR3 is built from 13 residues. With 4 bases removed from V and 4 bases from J, the gap between germline ends came to 8 bases. CDR3: CASSYTEYNEQFF. The DNA of the CDR3 is TGTGCCAGCAGTTATACCGAGTACAATGAGCAGTTCTTC.

This clonotype was seen many times. V and J are TRBV5-1 and TRBJ2-5; 7 nucleotides agree with TRBD1. V lost 0 bases, J lost 1 base, and 9 bases stayed unmatched. The CDR3 is 17 residues long. Germline V gene lookup returns CDR1 SGHRS and CDR2 YFSETQ. For the CDR3, the DNA is TGCGCCAGCAGCTTGGTGGCAGGGGGACCCCGCCAAGAGACCCAGTACTTC. Amino acids: CASSLVAGGPRQETQYF.

The rearrangement links TRBV9 to TRBJ2-1; 7 bases line up with TRBD2. The J segment lost 8 bases and the V segment lost 0 bases, leaving 14 bases of the junction unmatched. This CDR3 is built from 17 residues. Per germline, CDR1 SGDLS and CDR2 YYNGEE. CDR3 protein: CASSVEASGFIGDEQFF. Here the CDR3 DNA reads TGTGCCAGCAGCGTAGAAGCTAGCGGATTTATCGGAGATGAGCAGTTCTTC.

This clonotype occurred many times. J is TRBJ2-1 and V is TRBV14, with D unclear. Between the trimmed V and J ends, which lost 4 bases and 7 bases, there was a span of 11 bases. This CDR3 is 13 amino acids long. Germline V gives CDR1 SGHDN, CDR2 FVKESK. In DNA, the CDR3 is TGTGCCAGCAGCCCCGGAGTGGGGAATGAGCAGTTCTTC. Its protein product is CASSPGVGNEQFF.

This clonotype turned up a few times. This chain links TRBV3-1 with TRBJ2-1; 14 nucleotides agree with TRBD2. The J segment lost 1 base and the V segment lost 5 bases, leaving 10 bases of the junction unmatched. The germline V gene has CDR1 LGHDT and CDR2 YNNKEL (reference sequence). The CDR3 runs 19 residues. Here the CDR3 reads CASSSPGLAGVLSYNEQFF. The DNA for the CDR3 is TGTGCCAGCAGCTCTCCGGGACTAGCGGGAGTACTTTCCTACAATGAGCAGTTCTTC.

This clonotype was recorded a few times. V usage is TRBV5-1 and J usage is TRBJ2-1; unclear D gene. CDR3 length: 13 residues. Germline V gives CDR1 SGHRS, CDR2 YFSETQ. The germline V and J ends were trimmed by 4 bases and 6 bases, with 11 bases remaining between them. The CDR3 is CASSRGTANEQFF. The CDR3 nucleotides are TGCGCCAGCAGCAGAGGCACCGCCAATGAGCAGTTCTTC.

This clonotype was seen a handful of times. J is TRBJ1-3 and V is TRBV12-3 or TRBV12-4; D ambiguous. The CDR3 sequence is 14 residues long. The V and J ends lost 2 bases and 4 bases respectively, with 9 bases between them. CDR3 nucleotide sequence: TGTGCCAGCAGTTTATGGGGTACAGGAAACACCATATATTTT. Amino acid sequence: CASSLWGTGNTIYF.

This clonotype was observed at least ten times. The rearrangement links TRBV12-3 or TRBV12-4 to TRBJ2-3; D call uncertain. The CDR3 runs 11 residues. Trimming shortened V by 4 bases and J by 2 bases, and 1 base separated the two germline ends. The CDR3 DNA sequence: TGTGCCAGCAGTTACACAGATACGCAGTATTTT. Amino acids: CASSYTDTQYF.

This clonotype was detected a few times. The gene calls are TRBV6-5 and TRBJ2-2; either TRBD1 or TRBD2 may supply D (5 bases each). Trimming removed 2 bases at V and 6 bases at J, with 10 bases between. The CDR3 length is 14 residues. CDR1 is MNHEY and CDR2 is SVGAGI in the germline V gene. The CDR3 coding sequence is TGTGCCAGCAGTTACCGTGGGGGAGCCGGGGAGCTGTTTTTT. Residues: CASSYRGGAGELFF.

This clonotype was observed many times. The chain has TRBV20-1 and TRBJ2-1, with 12 bases that match TRBD2. The CDR3 is 15 amino acids. CDR1 and CDR2 from the germline V gene are DFQATT and SNEGSKA (reference sequence). V shed 5 bases, J shed 8 bases, and the junction held 10 bases outside the gene matches. CDR3 DNA: TGCAGTGCTGGTCCTAGCGGGAGGGCCTCTTATGAGCAGTTCTTC. It translates to CSAGPSGRASYEQFF.

This clonotype has at least ten counts. This chain connects TRBV12-3 or TRBV12-4 to TRBJ2-7, with 8 bases fitting TRBD2. V lost 2 bases to trimming and J lost 1 base; unmatched junction nucleotides: 7. This CDR3 has 16 amino acids. Here the CDR3 DNA reads TGTGCCAGCAGTTTAACCCCTAGCGGGTTTTCCTACGAGCAGTACTTC. Translated, it gives CASSLTPSGFSYEQYF.

The sample holds many counts of this clonotype. This chain uses TRBV29-1 with TRBJ2-1, with no clear D. The germline V gene has CDR1 SQVTM and CDR2 ANQGSEA. Trimming left V 7 bases short and J 3 bases short, with 13 bases between. CDR3 length: 13 residues. The CDR3 nucleotides are TGCAGCGCCCGGACGTTCTACTACAATGAGCAGTTCTTC. Protein sequence: CSARTFYYNEQFF.

There are many counts of this clonotype. The genes are TRBV5-1 and TRBJ2-2; D call uncertain. This CDR3 is built from 13 residues. The germline gives CDR1 SGHRS, CDR2 YFSETQ. Trimming shortened V by 6 bases and J by 3 bases, and 9 bases separated the two germline ends. The CDR3, as DNA: TGCGCCAGCACCGGTTCGTACACCGGGGAGCTGTTTTTT. Amino acids: CASTGSYTGELFF.

The rearrangement uses TRBV2 and TRBJ2-7; 11 positions match TRBD2. J was trimmed by 0 bases and V by 6 bases; bases with no gene match: 4. This CDR3 is built from 15 residues. Germline CDR1 and CDR2: SNHLY and FYNNEI. The CDR3 region is CASRRLAGSSYEQYF. CDR3 bases: TGTGCCAGCAGGAGACTAGCGGGGAGCTCCTACGAGCAGTACTTC. Based on the CDR3 plus reference TRBV2 and TRBJ2-7, the full variable domain is EPEVTQTPSHQVTQMGQEVILRCVPISNHLYFYWYRQILGQKVEFLVSFYNNEISEKSEIFDDQFSVERPDGSNFTLKIRSTKLEDSAMYFCASRRLAGSSYEQYFGPGTRLTVT.

In its sample, this clonotype was seen many times. V and J are TRBV5-1 and TRBJ1-1; TRBD1 aligns across 9 bases. Trimming took 4 bases from V and 3 from J; bases not matched to a gene: 7. This CDR3 spans 15 amino acids. Germline V gene sequence: CDR1 SGHRS, CDR2 YFSETQ. The CDR3, as DNA: TGCGCCAGCAGCCGGGACAGGGTTTCGGACACTGAAGCTTTCTTT. Its translation is CASSRDRVSDTEAFF.

The chain links TRBV20-1 to TRBJ2-6, with 10 bases identical to TRBD2. There are 18 residues in the CDR3. V lost 0 bases to trimming and J lost 0 bases; unmatched junction nucleotides: 5. Germline lookup yields CDR1 DFQATT and CDR2 SNEGSKA (reference sequence). The CDR3 nucleotides are TGCAGTGCTAGAGACTCTAGCGGGGGACCCTCTGGGGCCAACGTCCTGACTTTC. This gives the protein CSARDSSGGPSGANVLTF.

This clonotype showed up just a few times. CDR3 nucleotides: TGCAGTGCTAGTAATCAAGCGGGAGGTGGTGTTGATACGCAGTATTTT. Its protein product is CSASNQAGGGVDTQYF. The rearrangement joins TRBV20-1 to TRBJ2-3, with 9 bases identical to TRBD2. The CDR3 is 16 amino acids. Germline values: CDR1 DFQATT, CDR2 SNEGSKA (reference sequence). The junction had 13 bases not matched to a gene; V was cut back by 3 bases and J by 6 bases.

This chain joins TRBV6-2 or TRBV6-3 and TRBJ1-5; TRBD1 matches at 7 bases. CDR1 is MNHEY, CDR2 SVGEGT, per germline. V lost 6 bases to trimming and J lost 5 bases; unmatched junction nucleotides: 4. CDR3 length equals 13 residues. The CDR3 reads CASSRQGYQPQHF. CDR3 DNA sequence: TGTGCCAGCAGCAGACAGGGTTATCAGCCCCAGCATTTT.

The V call is TRBV20-1, the J call TRBJ2-7; TRBD1 is a possible D gene (5 bases). The CDR3 is 13 residues long. The germline V gene encodes CDR1 DFQATT and CDR2 SNEGSKA (reference sequence). The CDR3 loop is CSHPLHAGIVQYF. CDR3 in DNA: TGCAGCCATCCACTCCACGCAGGGATTGTGCAGTACTTC.

The V call is TRBV12-3 or TRBV12-4, the J call TRBJ2-2; possibly TRBD1 for D (9 bases). The V gene lost 9 bases and the J gene lost 5 bases, with 28 bases spanning the gap. The CDR3 runs to 18 residues. In DNA, the CDR3 is TGTGCCAGTTGGGAGGACAGGGGTTTTAGCGGGAAGACCGGGGAGCTGTTTTTT. It yields the protein CASWEDRGFSGKTGELFF.

A few counts support this clonotype. The chain joins TRBV19 to TRBJ1-6; no clear D. CDR1 and CDR2 (germline): LNHDA, SQIVND (reference sequence). The CDR3 has 15 residues. V was pared by 5 bases and J by 7 bases, with 15 bases between. CDR3 sequence reads: CASSQNDIVNSPLHF. CDR3 nucleotide sequence: TGTGCCAGTAGTCAAAACGACATCGTCAATTCACCCCTCCACTTT.